This entry features one T cell receptor (beta chain) sequence. The ends were cut back, 6 bases at V and 0 bases at J, with 12 bases in the middle. Germline-derived CDR1 and CDR2 are SGHRS and YFSETQ. This CDR3 region has 15 residues. The data belong to a study of blood T cell repertoires in COVID-19. In the original workflow: By means of reference gene primer amplification, nucleated cell counts were estimated. Generated by immunoSEQ multiplex PCR, the TCRdb table keeps only in-frame clones and is missing some. V and J calls and clone size come straight from that table; D and trimming were deduced from the DNA. This sample has fewer than 130,000 clones, with 88% found just once.

Sequenced: peripheral blood. The J gene is TRBJ1-4, the V gene TRBV5-1; a possible D gene is TRBD1 (6 bases). The sequence was obtained from a woman aged 45-65 years with acute or convalescent COVID-19. CDR3 in amino acids: CASTETGATNEKLFF. CDR3 DNA sequence: TGCGCCAGCACAGAGACAGGCGCAACTAATGAAAAACTGTTTTTT.